This TCR beta chain was sequenced for a study of blood T cell repertoires in COVID-19. Study-wide background: The cDNA or gDNA used as material had been derived from T cells, B-cell-depleted T cells, or PBMCs.

Germline assignment: CDR1 MDHEN and CDR2 SYDVKM. The CDR3 spans 15 residues. Trimming cost V 2 bases and J 1 base, with 10 bases left between them. Seattle researchers signed up patients amid active infection and tracked them longitudinally. Authors' methods: Nucleated cell number was recorded as an estimate derived from reference gene primer amplification. Generated by immunoSEQ multiplex PCR, the TCRdb table keeps only in-frame clones and is missing some. Clonal size and the V and J genes are those of that table, whereas D and trimming came from the DNA. The sample has around 210,000 clones, over 75% seen once.

Sequenced: peripheral blood. This receptor was taken from a man aged 45-65 years with COVID-19, enrolled during active disease. The rearrangement joins TRBV28 to TRBJ2-3; TRBD2 might be the D (5 bases). CDR3 region: CASSLHGDGTDTQYF. The CDR3 coding sequence is TGTGCCAGCAGTTTACACGGGGATGGCACAGATACGCAGTATTTT.